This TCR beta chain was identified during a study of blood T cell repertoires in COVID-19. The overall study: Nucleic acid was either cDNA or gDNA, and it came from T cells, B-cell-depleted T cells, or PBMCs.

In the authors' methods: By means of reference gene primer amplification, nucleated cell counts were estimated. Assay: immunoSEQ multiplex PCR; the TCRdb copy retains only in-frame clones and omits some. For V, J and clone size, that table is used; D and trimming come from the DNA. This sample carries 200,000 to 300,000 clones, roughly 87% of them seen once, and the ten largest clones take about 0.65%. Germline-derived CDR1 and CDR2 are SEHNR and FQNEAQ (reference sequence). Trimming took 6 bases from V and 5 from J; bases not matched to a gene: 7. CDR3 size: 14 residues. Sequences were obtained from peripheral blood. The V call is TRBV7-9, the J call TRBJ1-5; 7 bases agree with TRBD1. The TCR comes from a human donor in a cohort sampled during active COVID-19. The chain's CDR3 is CASSSTGLDQPQHF. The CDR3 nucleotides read TGTGCCAGCAGTTCGACAGGGTTAGATCAGCCCCAGCATTTT.